The 24 T cell receptor beta chains below come from one sample, sequenced in a study of cytomegalovirus exposure and HLA in healthy donors. Using immunoSEQ multiplex PCR, the repertoire was profiled, and TCRdb retains in-frame clones only, with some absent. The repertoire holds about 150,000 clones, with 94% as singletons. The sequenced material came from PBMCs. Receptors originate from a man aged 18 to 29 in good health and CMV-seropositive.

The V and J genes are TRBV4-2 and TRBJ1-4, with 9 bases lining up with TRBD1. The CDR3 sequence is 20 residues long. Germline CDR1 reads LGHNA; CDR2 reads YNFKEQ. The V and J ends lost 3 bases and 7 bases, in that order; junction bases with no gene match: 21. CDR3 protein: CASSQAGTGFISYDTEKLFF. The CDR3 nucleotides are TGTGCCAGCAGCCAGGCCGGGACAGGGTTTATCAGCTATGATACTGAAAAACTGTTTTTT.

V usage is TRBV4-2 and J usage is TRBJ1-1; 7 bases are shared with TRBD1. The CDR3 runs 12 residues. CDR1 and CDR2 (germline): LGHNA, YNFKEQ. V gave up 8 bases and J gave up 5 bases; unmatched junction bases: 5. CDR3 in DNA: TGTGCCAGCTCACGGGGACAGACTGAAGCTTTCTTT. Residues: CASSRGQTEAFF.

The V and J genes are TRBV27 and TRBJ2-7; 13 nucleotides agree with TRBD2. V lost 5 bases, J lost 5 bases, and 9 bases stayed unmatched. In germline, CDR1 is MNHEY, CDR2 SMNVEV (reference sequence). CDR3 length equals 16 residues. CDR3 nucleotides: TGTGCCAGCAGTCTCACACTAGCGGGAGGGCAACACGAGCAGTACTTC. This sequence encodes CASSLTLAGGQHEQYF.

The chain carries TRBV6-1 and TRBJ2-5, with D possibly matching TRBD2 (5 bases). CDR3 size: 14 residues. Germline loops: CDR1 MNHNS, CDR2 SASEGT. Trimming stripped 1 base from V and 5 bases from J, with 11 bases between. CDR3 in amino acids: CASSEDGEYETQYF. The CDR3 coding sequence is TGTGCCAGCAGTGAAGATGGGGAGTACGAGACCCAGTACTTC.

The V gene is TRBV5-4, the J gene TRBJ2-3; 8 bases map to TRBD1. Trimming removed 4 bases from V and 1 base from J; junction bases left unmatched: 2. CDR3 length equals 14 residues. CDR1 is SGHNT and CDR2 is YYREEE in the germline V gene (reference sequence). CDR3 nucleotide sequence: TGTGCCAGCAGCGTGACAGGGGGCACAGATACGCAGTATTTT. Translating it yields CASSVTGGTDTQYF.

The V gene is TRBV28, the J gene TRBJ2-7; the D gene is possibly TRBD1 (5 bases). The CDR3 extends over 13 amino acids. CDR1 is MDHEN and CDR2 is SYDVKM in the germline V gene. The V and J ends lost 6 bases and 6 bases respectively, with 15 bases between them. The chain's CDR3 is CASRSPPGPEQYF. The DNA of the CDR3 is TGTGCCAGCAGATCCCCCCCAGGGCCCGAGCAGTACTTC.

The gene calls are TRBV28 and TRBJ1-1, with D unclear. The germline CDR1 and CDR2 sequences are MDHEN and SYDVKM. The CDR3 extends over 15 amino acids. The V and J ends lost 5 bases and 0 bases respectively, with 13 bases between them. Here the CDR3 reads CASSARGSLNTEAFF. In DNA, the CDR3 is TGTGCCAGCAGTGCTCGAGGCAGCCTGAACACTGAAGCTTTCTTT.

The sample holds one count of this clone. V and J are TRBV27 and TRBJ2-7, with 11 bases matching TRBD2. The CDR3 runs 19 residues. The germline V gene encodes CDR1 MNHEY and CDR2 SMNVEV (reference sequence). With V trimmed by 0 bases and J by 2 bases, 12 bases remained unmatched. The CDR3 protein is CASSLSNPSLAGETYEQYF. CDR3 sequence (DNA): TGTGCCAGCAGTTTATCAAACCCATCACTAGCGGGAGAAACCTACGAGCAGTACTTC.

The V call is TRBV27, the J call TRBJ1-2; 8 bases are shared with TRBD1. CDR3 length: 16 amino acids. Germline loops: CDR1 MNHEY, CDR2 SMNVEV (reference sequence). V lost 5 bases to trimming and J lost 8 bases; unmatched junction nucleotides: 16. The CDR3 DNA follows: TGTGCCAGCAGTCTAAGCTCAACAGGGGGAGGAGGGGGCTACACCTTC. It codes for CASSLSSTGGGGGYTF.

The rearrangement uses TRBV2 and TRBJ2-5; D possibly corresponds to TRBD2 (6 bases). Trimming took 5 bases from V and 4 from J, leaving 17 bases between them. The CDR3 is 15 amino acids. The germline gives CDR1 SNHLY, CDR2 FYNNEI. CDR3 DNA: TGTGCCAGCAGTAGCCTAGCGTCTAAGGGAGAGACCCAGTACTTC. Translation gives CASSSLASKGETQYF.

CDR3 in amino acids: CASSQRRGGQDTQYF. The CDR3 coding sequence is TGTGCCAGCAGTCAACGGCGGGGCGGGCAGGATACGCAGTATTTT. The genes are TRBV11-2 and TRBJ2-3, with D maybe TRBD2 (6 bases). Germline CDR1 SGHAT, CDR2 FQNNGV. CDR3 size: 15 residues. The germline V and J ends were trimmed by 6 bases and 6 bases, with 19 bases remaining between them.

V usage is TRBV5-1 and J usage is TRBJ1-2; TRBD1 agrees at 7 bases. V trimming: 0 bases; J trimming: 6 bases; junction bases outside the gene matches: 5. The CDR3 is 14 amino acids. Germline CDR1 and CDR2: SGHRS and YFSETQ. CDR3: CASSLASGTDGYTF. The CDR3 DNA reads TGCGCCAGCAGCTTGGCTTCAGGGACAGATGGCTACACCTTC.

This chain connects TRBV29-1 to TRBJ2-5; D gene uncertain. CDR3 length: 13 amino acids. Per germline, CDR1 SQVTM and CDR2 ANQGSEA. V gave up 3 bases and J gave up 2 bases, with 10 bases separating them. CDR3 amino acids: CSVDRYRQETQYF. The CDR3 bases are TGCAGCGTTGACAGGTACCGACAAGAGACCCAGTACTTC.

The DNA for the CDR3 is TGCGCCAGCAGCCCCGGGGGACTGATAAACGAGCAGTACTTC. It is translated as CASSPGGLINEQYF. The rearrangement links TRBV5-1 to TRBJ2-7, with D maybe TRBD2 (6 bases). Deletions cut 4 bases from V and 5 bases from J, with 16 bases between. This CDR3 has 14 residues. Germline V gene data show CDR1 as SGHRS and CDR2 as YFSETQ. The full variable domain, in which reference TRBV5-1 and TRBJ2-7 provide the parts outside the CDR3, is KAGVTQTPRYLIKTRGQQVTLSCSPISGHRSVSWYQQTPGQGLQFLFEYFSETQRNKGNFPGRFSGRQFSNSRSEMNVSTLELGDSALYLCASSPGGLINEQYFGPGTRLTVT.

V gene TRBV2 combines with J gene TRBJ2-5; 11 bases are a match to TRBD2. This CDR3 is 14 amino acids long. After removal of 7 bases from V and 7 bases from J, the junction contained 8 bases not matched to a gene. Per the germline V gene, CDR1 is SNHLY and CDR2 is FYNNEI. The CDR3 region has the DNA TGTGCCAGCATGCCGGGGCTAGCGGGGGGGACCCAGTACTTC. Translation: CASMPGLAGGTQYF. The entire variable domain, with the rest obtained from reference TRBV2 and TRBJ2-5, is as follows: EPEVTQTPSHQVTQMGQEVILRCVPISNHLYFYWYRQILGQKVEFLVSFYNNEISEKSEIFDDQFSVERPDGSNFTLKIRSTKLEDSAMYFCASMPGLAGGTQYFGPGTRLLVL.

This chain joins TRBV6-1 and TRBJ2-7; 7 nucleotides match TRBD2. V lost 2 bases, J lost 6 bases, and 13 bases stayed unmatched. Germline CDR1 MNHNS, CDR2 SASEGT. CDR3 size: 16 residues. CDR3 in amino acids: CASSERSAGVLGEQYF. The CDR3 DNA follows: TGTGCCAGCAGTGAAAGGAGTGCGGGAGTCCTAGGCGAGCAGTACTTC.

The chain joins TRBV2 to TRBJ2-1, with 11 bases aligning to TRBD2. The CDR3 extends over 15 amino acids. V lost 6 bases, J lost 8 bases, and 9 bases stayed unmatched. Germline V lookup: CDR1 SNHLY, CDR2 FYNNEI. The CDR3 loop reads CASRPYSGRGHEQFF. Here the CDR3 DNA reads TGTGCCAGCAGACCCTATAGCGGGAGGGGACATGAGCAGTTCTTC.

This chain connects TRBV7-3 to TRBJ2-1, with D perhaps matching TRBD1 (6 bases). The germline CDR1 and CDR2 sequences are SGHTA and FQGTGA. The CDR3 contains 16 residues. Trimming cost V 2 bases and J 9 bases, with 20 bases left between them. The CDR3, as DNA: TGTGCCAGCAGCTTATCAGGGAAGGGGGTGCTGGGTGAGCAGTTCTTC. Translating gives CASSLSGKGVLGEQFF.

The chain has TRBV7-2 and TRBJ1-3; no definite D call. The CDR3 extends over 13 amino acids. The germline V gene encodes CDR1 SGHTA and CDR2 FQGNSA. V was clipped by 4 bases and J by 1 base, with 5 bases between them. CDR3 coding DNA: TGTGCCAGCAGCTCGGAGTCTGGAAACACCATATATTTT. It yields the protein CASSSESGNTIYF.

This rearrangement joins TRBV2 to TRBJ2-5; 11 nucleotides agree with TRBD1. Germline CDR1 reads SNHLY; CDR2 reads FYNNEI. This CDR3 spans 17 amino acids. V lost 2 bases, J lost 3 bases, and 8 bases stayed unmatched. The CDR3 sequence: CASSEPKGQGAKETQYF. For the CDR3, the DNA is TGTGCCAGCAGTGAACCGAAAGGACAGGGGGCGAAAGAGACCCAGTACTTC.

This clone was found once. Here the CDR3 DNA reads TGTGCCACCAAAAAAGATAGCGGGACGTACAATGAGCAGTTCTTC. Amino acids: CATKKDSGTYNEQFF. V gene TRBV15 combines with J gene TRBJ2-1; TRBD2 matches at 8 bases. The CDR3 length is 15 residues. With 7 bases clipped from V and 4 bases from J, the junction kept 9 bases outside the gene matches. CDR1 is LNHNV and CDR2 is YYDKDF in the germline V gene (reference sequence).

This chain links TRBV29-1 with TRBJ2-3, with D tentatively TRBD1 (5 bases). CDR3 length equals 12 residues. The V end lost 3 bases, the J end lost 3 bases, and 7 bases lay between the germline ends. Per germline, CDR1 SQVTM and CDR2 ANQGSEA. CDR3 nucleotide sequence: TGCAGCGTTGACCGACAGACAGATACGCAGTATTTT. The encoded protein is CSVDRQTDTQYF.

This clone was recorded only once. The chain is built from TRBV2 and TRBJ1-5, with 8 bases matching TRBD1. From germline, CDR1 is SNHLY and CDR2 FYNNEI. This CDR3 spans 13 amino acids. With 10 bases clipped from V and 1 base from J, the junction kept 3 bases outside the gene matches. This CDR3 is CATRDRSNQPQHF. The CDR3 DNA reads as TGTGCCACCCGGGACAGGAGCAATCAGCCCCAGCATTTT.

The chain is built from TRBV5-6 and TRBJ2-1; D is perhaps TRBD1 (6 bases). Germline values: CDR1 SGHDT, CDR2 YYEEEE. This CDR3 comprises 12 residues. The ends were cut back, 3 bases at V and 10 bases at J, with 11 bases in the middle. The CDR3 loop is CASSSSGGEQFF. In DNA form, the CDR3 reads TGTGCCAGCAGCTCGTCTGGGGGCGAGCAGTTCTTC.